This TCR beta chain is drawn from a study of blood T cell repertoires in COVID-19. Whole-study context: Sites in the United States, Italy and Spain provided acute and convalescent COVID-19 samples. Sample material is recorded as cDNA or gDNA derived from T cells, B-cell-depleted T cells, or PBMCs.

Generated by immunoSEQ multiplex PCR, the TCRdb table keeps only in-frame clones and is missing some. Found here are hundreds of thousands of clones, 70% to 90% of them singletons; the top ten hold under 7%. Living in about 25 US areas, the participants were between 18 and 89 years of age. Germline lookup yields CDR1 SGHVS and CDR2 FNYEAQ. Trimming shortened V by 1 base and J by 3 bases, and 6 bases separated the two germline ends. This CDR3 contains 13 residues. The chain employs TRBV7-6 and TRBJ1-2, with D perhaps matching TRBD1 (6 bases). This TCR was sampled from a woman aged 40 to 49 who had recovered from COVID-19. Sequenced input: PBMCs or T cells enriched from blood (not recorded which). DNA of the CDR3: TGTGCCAGCAGCTTAGACAGGGACTATGGCTACACCTTC. Its protein is CASSLDRDYGYTF.